This T cell receptor beta chain appears in the sequencing data of a study of PD-L1 blockade in urothelial cancer. Across the whole study: Samples of blood were analyzed 3 weeks (second dose) and 6 weeks after treatment start. Study outcomes and limitations: Pretreatment blood TCR clonality under the median forecast improved survival.

The time point here: pretreatment peripheral blood. Germline V gene data show CDR1 as SGHNT and CDR2 as YYREEE (reference sequence). The CDR3 extends over 13 amino acids. V lost 4 bases and J lost 0, with 8 bases in between. Measured with immunoSEQ multiplex PCR; TCRdb has only the in-frame clones, and not every one. Among around 92,000 clones listed, about 90% were seen once. Note on this clone: Its antigen is not known.

V usage is TRBV5-4 and J usage is TRBJ2-7; D may be TRBD2 (6 bases). Source: PBMCs, taken around atezolizumab (anti-PD-L1) treatment. The clonotype was recovered from a woman over 75 with urothelial cancer. The CDR3 nucleotides are TGTGCCAGCAGCACGGGACTCTCCTACGAGCAGTACTTC. As protein: CASSTGLSYEQYF.